One sample yielded the 30 T cell receptor beta chains listed below, sequenced in a study of Graves' ophthalmopathy and Graves' hyperthyroidism. Researchers took RNA transcripts and amplified TCR beta CDR3 regions from them. RT-PCR in the first round used HTBI primers; a second-round multiplex PCR followed. TCRdb re-analysed the multiplex PCR reads in MiXCR, keeping a single row per CDR3 protein. The sample comprises more than 1,000,000 distinct CDR3 sequences, about two fifths of which are singletons, and 11% rests with the top ten. Sequencing was performed on peripheral blood or thyroid tissue (not recorded which). The source of these receptors is an adult man with Graves' hyperthyroidism.

This clonotype turned up a few times. The chain carries TRBV4-3 and TRBJ2-7; D tentatively reads TRBD1 or TRBD2 (5 bases each). V was trimmed by 3 bases and J by 7 bases, leaving 22 bases between them. Germline values: CDR1 LGHNA, CDR2 YSLEER. The CDR3 runs to 16 residues. The CDR3 DNA sequence: TGCGCCAGCAGCCAGGCTCCCGGGACGACTGCGGGTGAGCAGTACTTC. Translated, it gives CASSQAPGTTAGEQYF.

The chain links TRBV5-6 to TRBJ1-2, with D possibly being TRBD1 (5 bases). Trimming left V 5 bases short and J 4 bases short, with 18 bases between. Germline V gene sequence: CDR1 SGHDT, CDR2 YYEEEE. The CDR3 is made up of 15 amino acids. The CDR3 spells CASRAPGPDGYGYTF. CDR3 nucleotides: TGTGCCAGCAGGGCCCCGGGACCGGATGGCTATGGCTACACCTTC.

V gene TRBV10-3 combines with J gene TRBJ2-7, with a possible D match to TRBD1 (6 bases). The CDR3 length is 14 residues. Between the trimmed V and J ends, which lost 5 bases and 6 bases, there was a span of 17 bases. From germline, CDR1 is ENHRY and CDR2 SYGVKD. The CDR3 nucleotides are TGTGCCATCAGTCCGGAGCCGAGGGGGAGCGAGCAGTACTTC. Protein product: CAISPEPRGSEQYF.

The chain recombines TRBV5-6 with TRBJ2-7; TRBD2 matches 7 bases. V lost 7 bases to trimming and J lost 4 bases; unmatched junction nucleotides: 14. Germline V gene data show CDR1 as SGHDT and CDR2 as YYEEEE. This CDR3 comprises 15 residues. CDR3: CASSFPRTGGYEQYF. DNA of the CDR3: TGTGCCAGCTCCTTCCCTAGGACCGGGGGGTACGAGCAGTACTTC.

A remark on this clonotype: Sequence at one end of the junction differs from germline and may be a read error. The chain couples TRBV4-3 to TRBJ2-7; a weak D match, TRBD2 (6 bases). The germline gives CDR1 LGHNA, CDR2 YSLEER. The CDR3 sequence is 13 residues long. CDR3 in amino acids: CTSSLVAGYEQYF. As DNA, the CDR3 is TGCACCAGCAGCCTAGTCGCGGGGTACGAGCAGTACTTC.

Of note for this clonotype: Germline is not matched at one junction end, which may reflect a read error. The genes are TRBV7-9 and TRBJ1-4, with 7 bases identical to TRBD1. This CDR3 region has 16 residues. The germline V gene has CDR1 SEHNR and CDR2 FQNEAQ (reference sequence). In nucleotides, the CDR3 is TGTGCCAGCAGCCGCCCCCTGCGGGACAGTAATGAAAAACTGCTTTTT. It specifies CASSRPLRDSNEKLLF. The full variable domain, rest sourced from reference TRBV7-9 and TRBJ1-4, is DTGVSQNPRHKITKRGQNVTFRCDPISEHNRLYWYRQTLGQGPEFLTYFQNEAQLEKSRLLSDRFSAERPKGSFSTLEIQRTEQGDSAMYLCASSRPLRDSNEKLLFGSGTQLSVL.

This chain links TRBV14 with TRBJ2-3, with unresolved D. Trimming cost V 0 bases and J 2 bases, with 9 bases left between them. Looked up from germline, CDR1 is SGHDN and CDR2 is FVKESK. The CDR3 extends over 15 amino acids. The CDR3 region has the DNA TGTGCCAGCAGCCAAGAAGTACTCCCCACAGATACGCAGTATTTT. This translates into CASSQEVLPTDTQYF.

On this clonotype: One end of the junction fails to match germline, which may point to a read error. The rearrangement uses TRBV7-6 and TRBJ1-2, with D perhaps TRBD1 (5 bases). CDR1 and CDR2 from the germline V gene are SGHVS and FNYEAQ. The CDR3 consists of 14 residues. Written as DNA, the CDR3 is TGTGCCAGCAGCCCCAGGGACTTAGCGAACACTGAAGCTTTC. This encodes CASSPRDLANTEAF.

This clonotype was seen repeatedly, ten times or more. The chain carries TRBV10-3 and TRBJ1-5; 9 positions match TRBD1. Trimming at V came to 5 bases and at J to 5 bases, leaving 1 base not matched to a gene. Germline-derived CDR1 and CDR2 are ENHRY and SYGVKD. This CDR3 region has 13 residues. In DNA form, the CDR3 reads TGTGCCATCAGTCGGACAGGGGATCAGCCCCAGCATTTT. Protein: CAISRTGDQPQHF.

On this clonotype: This may come from a read error, since a much larger clone is one base off. This chain joins TRBV7-2 and TRBJ2-7, with 11 bases that match TRBD1. Germline loops: CDR1 SGHTA, CDR2 FQGNSA. The V gene end was trimmed by 3 bases and the J gene end by 2 bases; junction bases not matched to a gene: 9. The CDR3 consists of 17 residues. The CDR3 spells CASSLGQGVERPYEQYF. Here the CDR3 DNA reads TGTGCCAGCAGCTTGGGACAGGGGGTCGAGCGGCCCTACGAGCAGTACTTC.

The V call is TRBV7-9, the J call TRBJ1-2; D not certain. Germline values: CDR1 SEHNR, CDR2 FQNEAQ (reference sequence). The CDR3 extends over 16 amino acids. V dropped 1 base and J dropped 1 base, with 13 bases sitting between them. Here the CDR3 reads CASSLGGVTDNYGYTF. Written as DNA, the CDR3 is TGTGCCAGCAGCTTAGGCGGAGTCACAGATAACTATGGCTACACCTTC. Looking up the rest from reference TRBV7-9 and TRBJ1-2 gives the full variable domain: DTGVSQNPRHKITKRGQNVTFRCDPISEHNRLYWYRQTLGQGPEFLTYFQNEAQLEKSRLLSDRFSAERPKGSFSTLEIQRTEQGDSAMYLCASSLGGVTDNYGYTFGSGTRLTVV.

This clonotype was recorded many times. This chain joins TRBV19 and TRBJ2-7, with TRBD2 matching over 11 bases. Germline CDR1 and CDR2: LNHDA and SQIVND (reference sequence). J was trimmed by 6 bases and V by 2 bases; bases with no gene match: 9. The CDR3 contains 16 residues. CDR3 amino acids: CASSIRASGRSGEQYF. CDR3 bases: TGTGCCAGTAGTATACGAGCTAGCGGGAGGTCAGGCGAGCAGTACTTC. Full variable domain (outside the CDR3, taken from reference TRBV19 and TRBJ2-7): DGGITQSPKYLFRKEGQNVTLSCEQNLNHDAMYWYRQDPGQGLRLIYYSQIVNDFQKGDIAEGYSVSREKKESFPLTVTSAQKNPTAFYLCASSIRASGRSGEQYFGPGTRLTVT.

About this clonotype: At one boundary the junction diverges from the germline segment, which might be a read error. CDR3 DNA: TGTGCCAGCAGCTTTCAGACAGGGTCAACCTACGGGCAGTACTTC. Translation gives CASSFQTGSTYGQYF. V usage is TRBV7-9 and J usage is TRBJ2-7; 7 bases are a match to TRBD1. This CDR3 is 15 amino acids long. CDR1 SEHNR and CDR2 FQNEAQ come from the germline V gene (reference sequence).

This clonotype was recorded at least ten times. The gene calls are TRBV29-1 and TRBJ2-7; D uncertain. This CDR3 comprises 14 residues. Trimming took 3 bases from V and 2 from J, leaving 14 bases between them. Germline V gene sequence: CDR1 SQVTM, CDR2 ANQGSEA. The CDR3 sequence is CSVEAAQPPYEQYF. The CDR3 coding sequence is TGCAGCGTTGAGGCTGCCCAGCCCCCCTACGAGCAGTACTTC.

This clonotype was detected ten times or more. The chain joins TRBV20-1 to TRBJ1-1; a possible D gene is TRBD1 (6 bases). Trimming shortened V by 5 bases and J by 0 bases, and 16 bases separated the two germline ends. Germline-derived CDR1 and CDR2 are DFQATT and SNEGSKA (reference sequence). The CDR3 covers 15 residues. The CDR3 region has the DNA TGCAGTGCTCCCGAGGACAGCCTAATGAACACTGAAGCTTTCTTT. Protein: CSAPEDSLMNTEAFF.

This clonotype was counted only a few times. The chain couples TRBV6-2 or TRBV6-3 to TRBJ1-6, with D maybe TRBD1 (5 bases). The CDR3 contains 14 residues. Trimming left V 2 bases short and J 10 bases short, with 12 bases between. From germline, CDR1 is MNHEY and CDR2 SVGEGT. The CDR3 bases are TGTGCCAGCAGTTACCCTGGGCGGGGGTCACCCCTCCACTTT. This sequence encodes CASSYPGRGSPLHF.

The chain couples TRBV20-1 to TRBJ2-5, with D perhaps TRBD1 (5 bases). The germline CDR1 and CDR2 sequences are DFQATT and SNEGSKA (reference sequence). V lost 7 bases to trimming and J lost 0 bases, with 9 bases between them. The CDR3 contains 12 residues. The CDR3 spells CSDTGDQETQYF. The CDR3, as DNA: TGCAGTGATACAGGAGACCAAGAGACCCAGTACTTC.

The chain couples TRBV7-2 to TRBJ1-1; D is unclear. The V and J ends lost 2 bases and 7 bases respectively, with 14 bases between them. The V gene's germline CDR1 is SGHTA and CDR2 FQGNSA. This CDR3 spans 14 amino acids. The CDR3 loop is CASSLSRDAYEAFF. CDR3 DNA sequence: TGTGCCAGCAGCTTATCTAGAGACGCATATGAAGCTTTCTTT.

The J gene is TRBJ1-5, the V gene TRBV27; no clear D gene. Trimming pared 5 bases from V and 10 bases from J, leaving 12 bases between. Germline CDR1 is MNHEY and CDR2 is SMNVEV (reference sequence). The CDR3 has 12 amino acids. For the CDR3, the DNA is TGTGCCAGCAGTCCTCCACGGGATCCCCAGCATTTT. Protein sequence: CASSPPRDPQHF.

This clonotype was counted between two and nine times. This chain links TRBV10-2 with TRBJ1-4, with D unclear. Trimming removed 0 bases at V and 8 bases at J, with 4 bases between. CDR1 and CDR2 from the germline V gene are WSHSY and SAAADI. The CDR3 spans 12 residues. CDR3 protein: CASSESEEKLFF. Written as DNA, the CDR3 is TGCGCCAGCAGTGAGTCTGAGGAAAAACTGTTTTTT.

This clonotype occurred once. V and J are TRBV24-1 and TRBJ2-5; D is ambiguous. This CDR3 region has 13 residues. V lost 10 bases, J lost 4 bases, and 15 bases lay in between. Germline lookup yields CDR1 KGHDR and CDR2 SFDVKD. CDR3 coding DNA: TGTGCCACGGGAACCGAACATGGAGAGACCCAGTACTTC. Translating gives CATGTEHGETQYF.

About this clonotype: The junction does not match germline at one end; this may be a read error. V gene TRBV5-1 combines with J gene TRBJ1-1; 8 positions agree with TRBD1. The CDR3 spans 17 residues. Germline V lookup: CDR1 SGHRS, CDR2 YFSETQ. This chain's CDR3 is CASSLSGQGFFNTEAFF. The CDR3 DNA reads TGTGCCAGCAGCTTGTCAGGACAGGGTTTTTTCAACACTGAAGCTTTCTTT.

This clonotype was recorded a few times. This rearrangement joins TRBV6-5 to TRBJ1-6; D is possibly TRBD1 (6 bases). Germline V CDR1 and CDR2: MNHEY, SVGAGI. The CDR3 is 15 residues long. Trimming left V 4 bases short and J 7 bases short, with 14 bases between. CDR3 amino acids: CASSSDRLSNSPLHF. CDR3 in DNA: TGTGCCAGCAGTTCCGACAGGTTGTCGAATTCACCCCTCCACTTT.

This clonotype was detected ten times or more. The V and J genes are TRBV6-5 and TRBJ1-1; 7 bases fit TRBD1. This CDR3 comprises 15 residues. V dropped 5 bases and J dropped 1; count of bases not matched to a gene: 7. The germline gives CDR1 MNHEY, CDR2 SVGAGI. The CDR3 sequence is CASSTRTGGNTEAFF. In DNA form, the CDR3 reads TGTGCCAGCAGTACCCGGACAGGCGGGAACACTGAAGCTTTCTTT.

This chain uses TRBV6-5 with TRBJ1-2, with TRBD1 as a possible D gene (6 bases). V was shortened by 1 base and J by 5 bases, with 17 bases between the two germline ends. Germline V gene lookup returns CDR1 MNHEY and CDR2 SVGAGI. The CDR3 is made up of 16 amino acids. CDR3: CASSYFAGAEWYGYTF. Here the CDR3 DNA reads TGTGCCAGCAGTTACTTCGCGGGGGCGGAATGGTATGGCTACACCTTC.

This clonotype showed up just a few times. The gene calls are TRBV29-1 and TRBJ1-6; 11 bases map to TRBD1. Germline trimming cut 5 bases from V and 10 bases from J; bases unmatched to any gene: 7. Germline V gene lookup returns CDR1 SQVTM and CDR2 ANQGSEA. This CDR3 has 14 amino acids. The CDR3 loop is CSVRTGGLYSPLHF. Here the CDR3 DNA reads TGCAGCGTTCGGACAGGGGGCCTTTACTCACCCCTCCACTTT.

This clonotype was observed at least ten times. V usage is TRBV7-8 and J usage is TRBJ1-1; D possibly corresponds to TRBD1 (5 bases). CDR3 size: 14 residues. V was clipped by 5 bases and J by 1 base, with 11 bases between them. Per germline, CDR1 SGHVS and CDR2 FQNEAQ. CDR3 protein: CASSPREGNTEAFF. The CDR3 DNA is TGTGCCAGCAGCCCCAGGGAAGGGAACACTGAAGCTTTCTTT. The full variable domain, in which reference TRBV7-8 and TRBJ1-1 provide the parts outside the CDR3, is GAGVSQSPRYKVAKRGQDVALRCDPISGHVSLFWYQQALGQGPEFLTYFQNEAQLDKSGLPSDRFFAERPEGSVSTLKIQRTQQEDSAVYLCASSPREGNTEAFFGQGTRLTVV.

This clonotype was observed a handful of times. The chain carries TRBV19 and TRBJ1-4; weak D call: TRBD1 (6 bases). V shed 7 bases and J shed 0 bases, with 15 bases lying between them. This CDR3 has 16 amino acids. Germline V gene lookup returns CDR1 LNHDA and CDR2 SQIVND (reference sequence). The CDR3 nucleotides are TGTGCCAGTATATTTGGACAGCGTGCAACTAATGAAAAACTGTTTTTT. Translated: CASIFGQRATNEKLFF.

The rearrangement joins TRBV29-1 to TRBJ2-2; D not certain. Between the trimmed V and J ends, which lost 2 bases and 5 bases, there was a span of 6 bases. The CDR3 length is 12 residues. Germline lookup yields CDR1 SQVTM and CDR2 ANQGSEA. This CDR3 reads CSVETQTGELFF. Written as DNA, the CDR3 is TGCAGCGTTGAAACTCAGACCGGGGAGCTGTTTTTT.

Turning to this clonotype: One base away lies a much larger clone, so this may be a sequencing read error. The J gene is TRBJ1-5, the V gene TRBV10-3; the match to TRBD1 covers 7 bases. This CDR3 has 15 residues. The germline CDR1 and CDR2 sequences are ENHRY and SYGVKD. Germline trimming cut 5 bases from V and 7 bases from J; bases unmatched to any gene: 11. CDR3: CAISYIGGGGQPQHF. The CDR3 nucleotides read TGTGCCATCAGTTACATAGGAGGGGGCGGACAGCCCCAGCATTTT.